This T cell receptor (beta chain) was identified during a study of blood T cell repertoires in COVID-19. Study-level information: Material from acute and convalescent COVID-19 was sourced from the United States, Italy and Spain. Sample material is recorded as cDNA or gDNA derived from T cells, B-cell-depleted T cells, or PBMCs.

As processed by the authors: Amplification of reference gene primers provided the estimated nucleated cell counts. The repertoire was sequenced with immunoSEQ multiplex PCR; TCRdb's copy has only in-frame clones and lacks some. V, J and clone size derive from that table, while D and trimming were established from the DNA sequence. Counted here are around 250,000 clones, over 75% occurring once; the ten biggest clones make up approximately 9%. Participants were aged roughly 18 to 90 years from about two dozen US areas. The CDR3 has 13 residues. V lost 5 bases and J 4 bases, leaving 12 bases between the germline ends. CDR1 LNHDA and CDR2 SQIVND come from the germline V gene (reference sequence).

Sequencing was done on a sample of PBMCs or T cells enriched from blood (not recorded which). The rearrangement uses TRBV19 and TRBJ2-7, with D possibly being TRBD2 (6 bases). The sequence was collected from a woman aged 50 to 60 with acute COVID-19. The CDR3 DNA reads TGTGCCAGTAGTCGGGGCGGGGTGTACGAGCAGTACTTC. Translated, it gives CASSRGGVYEQYF.